The present T cell receptor beta chain was sequenced within a study of OX40 agonist ivuxolimab in advanced cancers. On the study more broadly: Aged about 23 to 90 with a mean of approximately 57 years, they were more than 80% male.

V lost 5 bases and J lost 6, with 16 bases in between. This CDR3 spans 14 amino acids. In germline, CDR1 is SEHNR, CDR2 FQNEAQ (reference sequence). Only in-frame clones appear in the TCRdb table, and some are missing; sequencing was by immunoSEQ multiplex PCR. The repertoire holds roughly 70,000 clones, around 80% seen once, with 4.5% to 6% in the top ten. The source material was CD4+ or CD8+ T cells sorted from blood, sampled in a trial of the OX40 agonist ivuxolimab. The TCR was taken from an adult with an advanced solid tumor such as melanoma, head and neck, liver or kidney cancer. This rearrangement joins TRBV7-9 to TRBJ1-1; possible D gene TRBD1, 6 bases. CDR3 amino acids: CASSARLGGSEAFF. Written as DNA, the CDR3 is TGTGCCAGCAGCGCAAGGTTAGGGGGTTCTGAAGCTTTCTTT.